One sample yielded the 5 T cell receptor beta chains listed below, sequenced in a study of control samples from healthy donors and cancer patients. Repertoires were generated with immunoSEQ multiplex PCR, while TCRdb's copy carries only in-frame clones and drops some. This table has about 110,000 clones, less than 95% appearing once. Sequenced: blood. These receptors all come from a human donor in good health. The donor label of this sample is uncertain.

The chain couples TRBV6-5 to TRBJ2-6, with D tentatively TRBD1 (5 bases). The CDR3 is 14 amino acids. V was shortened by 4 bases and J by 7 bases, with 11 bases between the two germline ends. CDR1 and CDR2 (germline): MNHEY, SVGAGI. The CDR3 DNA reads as TGTGCCAGCAGTTCAGGGTTCGGAGCCAACGTCCTGACTTTC. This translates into CASSSGFGANVLTF.

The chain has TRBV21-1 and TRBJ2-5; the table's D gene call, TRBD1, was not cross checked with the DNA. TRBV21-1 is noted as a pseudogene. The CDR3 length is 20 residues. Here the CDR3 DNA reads TGTGCCAGCAGCAAAAATGACGGGGCCTCGGGACAGGGGGCAGGGGAGACCCAGTACTTC. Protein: CASSKNDGASGQGAGETQYF.

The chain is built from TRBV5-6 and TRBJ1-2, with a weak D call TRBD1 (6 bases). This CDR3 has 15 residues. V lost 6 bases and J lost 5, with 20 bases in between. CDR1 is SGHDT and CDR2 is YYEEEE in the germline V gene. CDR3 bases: TGTGCCAGCACCCTGGGGGGGGCGATTGAGTATGGCTACACCTTC. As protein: CASTLGGAIEYGYTF.

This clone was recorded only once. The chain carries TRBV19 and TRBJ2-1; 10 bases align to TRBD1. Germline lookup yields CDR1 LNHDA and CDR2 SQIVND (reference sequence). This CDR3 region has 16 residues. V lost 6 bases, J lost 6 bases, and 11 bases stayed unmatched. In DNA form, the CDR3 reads TGTGCCAGTAGAAGGGACAGGGGCAGCCCAACCAATGAGCAGTTCTTC. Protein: CASRRDRGSPTNEQFF.

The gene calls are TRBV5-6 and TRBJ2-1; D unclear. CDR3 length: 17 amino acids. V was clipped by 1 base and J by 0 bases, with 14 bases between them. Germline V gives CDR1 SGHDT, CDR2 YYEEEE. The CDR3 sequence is CASSLYNTRSSYNEQFF. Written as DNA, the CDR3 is TGTGCCAGCAGCTTGTATAATACCAGGAGCTCCTACAATGAGCAGTTCTTC.